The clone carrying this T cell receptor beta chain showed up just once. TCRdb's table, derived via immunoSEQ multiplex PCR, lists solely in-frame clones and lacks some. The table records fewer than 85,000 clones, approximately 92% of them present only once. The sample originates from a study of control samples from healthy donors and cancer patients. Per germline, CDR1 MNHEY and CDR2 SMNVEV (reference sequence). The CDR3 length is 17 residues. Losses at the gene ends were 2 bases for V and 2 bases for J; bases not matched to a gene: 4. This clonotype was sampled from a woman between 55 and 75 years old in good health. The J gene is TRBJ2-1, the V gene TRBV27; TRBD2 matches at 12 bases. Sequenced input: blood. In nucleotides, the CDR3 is TGTGCCAGCAGTTTAAGACTAGCGGGAGTTCCCTACAATGAGCAGTTCTTC. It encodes CASSLRLAGVPYNEQFF.